This T cell receptor (beta chain) was identified in a study of T cells in Graves' hyperthyroidism and ophthalmopathy. Study context: Sampling of peripheral blood happened at initial diagnosis, prior to any treatment.

Germline assignment: CDR1 GTSNPN and CDR2 SVGIG (reference sequence). There are 13 residues in the CDR3. Trimming stripped 4 bases from V and 5 bases from J, with 9 bases between. Amplification of TCR beta CDR3 regions was performed using RNA transcripts as template. RT-PCR in the first round (using the HTBI primer set) targeted the TCR CDR3. TCRdb independently ran MiXCR on the multiplex PCR reads; one entry per CDR3 protein. The sample holds 500,000 to 650,000 distinct CDR3 sequences, roughly a sixth seen once. Regarding this clonotype: The antigen is undetermined.

Study-level points and caveats: Ophthalmopathy onset followed model prediction by a median roughly six months. Ophthalmopathy and stable hyperthyroidism were told apart by a 13 V-J model.

Exclusion of a patient resulted from uncontrolled infection, other autoimmune disease, pregnancy or lactation. The sequenced sample was blood. The V and J genes are TRBV30 and TRBJ1-6; maybe TRBD1 (5 bases). The receptor's source is a woman aged 18 to 35 with Graves' ophthalmopathy. CDR3 bases: TGTGCCTGGAAGCAGGGAAATAATTCACCCCTCCACTTT. It translates to CAWKQGNNSPLHF.